The rows below give T cell receptor beta chains drawn from one sample of a study of blood T cell repertoires in COVID-19. The repertoire was sequenced with immunoSEQ multiplex PCR; TCRdb's copy has only in-frame clones and lacks some. The sample has 150,000 to 200,000 clones; 88% are singletons. Sequencing was carried out using peripheral blood. The receptor source for this set is a human donor in a cohort sampled during active COVID-19. The CDR3 runs from the conserved cysteine through the conserved F or W. The D gene is left open where the match is weak. Clone sizes are given selectively: once, few, many, or a class where the clone is expanded.

TRBV6-5	TRBD1	NA	TRBJ1-2	CASSYSRQGVYGYTF	TGTGCCAGCAGTTACTCAAGGCAGGGGGTCTATGGCTACACCTTC
TRBV7-8	NA	NA	TRBJ2-6	CASSLEAGTGANVLTF	TGTGCCAGCAGCTTAGAGGCAGGGACTGGGGCCAACGTCCTGACTTTC
TRBV6-2/TRBV6-3	NA	few	TRBJ2-7	CASSPTETYEQYF	TGTGCCAGCAGCCCGACTGAAACCTACGAGCAGTACTTC
TRBV7-2	TRBD1	NA	TRBJ1-2	CASSLSRTGRFNYGYTF	TGTGCCAGCAGCTTATCCCGGACAGGGAGGTTCAACTATGGCTACACCTTC
TRBV7-2	NA	NA	TRBJ2-5	CASSLAHQGWETQYF	TGTGCCAGCAGCTTAGCGCATCAGGGTTGGGAGACCCAGTACTTC
TRBV10-3	NA	few	TRBJ2-5	CAISVVGPQETQYF	TGTGCCATCAGTGTCGTTGGCCCACAAGAGACCCAGTACTTC
TRBV5-1	TRBD2	NA	TRBJ2-5	CASSPGTSGETQYF	TGCGCCAGCAGCCCCGGGACTAGCGGGGAGACCCAGTACTTC
TRBV4-3	NA	NA	TRBJ2-1	CASSQGMGEYEQFF	TGCGCCAGCAGCCAAGGCATGGGAGAGTATGAGCAGTTCTTC
TRBV2	TRBD1	NA	TRBJ2-3	CASIGTGSPDTQYF	TGTGCCAGCATTGGGACAGGGTCGCCAGATACGCAGTATTTT
TRBV4-3	TRBD1	NA	TRBJ2-5	CASSQGYVGQGAPETQYF	TGCGCCAGCAGCCAAGGCTATGTTGGACAGGGGGCGCCTGAGACCCAGTACTTC
TRBV24-1	TRBD2	NA	TRBJ2-3	CATSDSGLAGTDTQYF	TGTGCCACCAGTGATTCGGGACTAGCCGGCACAGATACGCAGTATTTT
TRBV7-9	NA	NA	TRBJ1-4	CASSLLRANEKLFF	TGTGCCAGCAGCTTACTCCGGGCTAATGAAAAACTGTTTTTT
TRBV5-1	NA	NA	TRBJ2-5	CASSSHLNGFRETQYF	TGCGCCAGCAGCTCGCACTTGAATGGTTTTCGGGAGACCCAGTACTTC
TRBV10-3	NA	NA	TRBJ2-7	CAISGQGYEQYF	TGTGCCATCAGTGGCCAGGGCTACGAGCAGTACTTC
TRBV2	NA	NA	TRBJ1-2	CASGQGVGNTF	TGTGCCAGCGGGCAGGGCGTAGGGAACACCTTC
TRBV14	NA	once	TRBJ1-1	CASSVMTEGIEAFF	TGTGCCAGCAGCGTAATGACGGAGGGAATTGAAGCTTTCTTT
TRBV3-1/TRBV3-2	TRBD1	NA	TRBJ1-1	CASSQFTGGIRTEAFF	TGTGCCAGCAGCCAATTCACAGGGGGTATAAGAACTGAAGCTTTCTTT
TRBV29-1	NA	once	TRBJ2-1	CSVDGSDTYNEQFF	TGCAGCGTTGACGGCAGCGATACCTACAATGAGCAGTTCTTC
TRBV27	TRBD2	NA	TRBJ2-7	CASSPGTSGYEQYF	TGTGCCAGCAGTCCCGGGACTAGCGGCTACGAGCAGTACTTC
TRBV3-1/TRBV3-2	NA	NA	TRBJ2-7	CASSLGGSYEQYF	TGTGCCAGCAGCCTAGGGGGCTCCTACGAGCAGTACTTC
TRBV20-1	TRBD1	once	TRBJ1-5	CSASRTGRSNQPQHF	TGCAGTGCGAGTAGGACAGGGAGGAGCAATCAGCCCCAGCATTTT
TRBV7-6	NA	NA	TRBJ2-1	CASSSRDSSFGQFF	TGTGCCAGCAGTTCCCGGGACTCCTCATTCGGGCAGTTCTTC
TRBV30	NA	NA	TRBJ2-7	CAWSVLYEQYF	TGTGCCTGGAGTGTACTCTACGAGCAGTACTTC
TRBV12-3/TRBV12-4	NA	NA	TRBJ1-1	CASSAETRAFF	TGTGCCAGCAGTGCCGAAACGAGAGCTTTCTTT